This entry describes one T cell receptor beta chain. Its antigen remains unidentified. The record originates from a study of early T cells in non-severe SARS-CoV-2 infection. Points from the study as a whole: Anti-spike CD8 responses were favored in VDJdb matching, and private and CD4 specificities were missed.

TCRdb analysed the 5' RACE reads with MiXCR anew, one entry per CDR3 protein. Altogether approximately 70,000 distinct CDR3 sequences are present, about 5% being singletons, with the ten largest covering under 7.5%. CDR1 and CDR2 from the germline V gene are SGHDT and YYEEEE. The CDR3 extends over 13 amino acids. Trimming left V 4 bases short and J 12 bases short, with 20 bases between. The sample in question was whole blood, obtained at baseline. The receptor's source is an adult who was a healthcare worker with PCR-confirmed SARS-CoV-2 infection or an uninfected control (not recorded which). The chain carries TRBV5-6 and TRBJ2-7, with a weak D call TRBD1 (6 bases). The CDR3 DNA sequence: TGTGCCAGCAGCAGTTCCTCAGGGGTTCAGGGGTACTTC. It specifies CASSSSSGVQGYF.